The rows below give T cell receptor beta chains drawn from one sample of a study of beta chain features in type 1 diabetes. Generated by immunoSEQ multiplex PCR, the TCRdb table keeps only in-frame clones and is missing some. The data hold under 300,000 clones, with roughly 30% observed a single time. Input material: central memory CD4+ T cells from blood. The source is a young man in good health. The CDR3 runs from the conserved cysteine through the conserved F or W. The D gene is left open where the match is weak. Clone size is given for some rows only: seen once, a few or many times, or a class if the clone is expanded.

NA	TRBD1	TRBV7-2	TRBJ2-5	TGTGCCAGCAGCTTAGAAAGGGGGCGAGAGACCCAGTACTTC	CASSLERGRETQYF
NA	NA	TRBV5-1	TRBJ2-3	TGCGCCAGCAGCTTGGCGGGGTATAGCACAGATACGCAGTATTTT	CASSLAGYSTDTQYF
few	TRBD2	TRBV5-1	TRBJ2-7	TGCGCCAGCAGCTTTAGCGGGGGCGAGCAGTACTTC	CASSFSGGEQYF
NA	TRBD2	TRBV9	TRBJ2-7	TGTGCCAGCAGCGTAGGCGGTAGCGGGAGCGAGCAGTACTTC	CASSVGGSGSEQYF
NA	NA	TRBV14	TRBJ1-1	TGTGCCAGCAGCCAACAAATGAACACTGAAGCTTTCTTT	CASSQQMNTEAFF
NA	TRBD2	TRBV4-2	TRBJ2-1	TGTGCCAGCAGCCAAGAAGTCGGGGGGGCCTACAATGAGCAGTTCTTC	CASSQEVGGAYNEQFF
many	NA	TRBV5-1	TRBJ1-1	TGCGCCAGCAGCTTGGAACGGAACACTGAAGCTTTCTTT	CASSLERNTEAFF
NA	TRBD2	TRBV30	TRBJ2-5	TGTGCCTGGAAACTAGCGGGGGGGCCGAGAGAGACCCAGTACTTC	CAWKLAGGPRETQYF
few	TRBD1	TRBV28	TRBJ2-7	TGTGCCAGCAGTTCGGGACAGTACTACGAGCAGTACTTC	CASSSGQYYEQYF
NA	TRBD1	TRBV27	TRBJ2-7	TGTGCCAGCAGTTTATACGGACAGGCTTCCTACGAGCAGTACTTC	CASSLYGQASYEQYF
many	NA	TRBV5-4	TRBJ2-1	TGTGCCAGCAGCGCGCAGGGGAATGGGTACAATGAGCAGTTCTTC	CASSAQGNGYNEQFF
NA	NA	TRBV10-3	TRBJ2-7	TGTGCCAGCAGTTACTCGCAGGGTAGCTACGAGCAGTACTTC	CASSYSQGSYEQYF
NA	TRBD2	TRBV4-3	TRBJ2-1	TGCGCCAGCAGCCGTACTAGCGGGAGTGACAATGAGCAGTTCTTC	CASSRTSGSDNEQFF
NA	NA	TRBV27	TRBJ1-2	TGTGCCAGCCGGTACAGGGAAGGTCATGGCTACACCTTC	CASRYREGHGYTF
NA	TRBD1	TRBV11-2	TRBJ1-2	TGTGCCAGCAGCCCCCGCGGACAGGGGGCGACTGGCTACACCTTC	CASSPRGQGATGYTF
NA	NA	TRBV6-6	TRBJ2-3	TGTGCCAGCAGTCCACCCGGAGGCCTAGATACGCAGTATTTT	CASSPPGGLDTQYF
NA	NA	TRBV30	TRBJ2-7	TGTGCCTGGAGTGTATGGTCCTACGAGCAGTACTTC	CAWSVWSYEQYF
few	NA	TRBV7-2	TRBJ2-1	TGTGCCAGCAGCTTAGGACATTCTCCAAACAATGAGCAGTTCTTC	CASSLGHSPNNEQFF
NA	NA	TRBV9	TRBJ1-5	TGTGCCAGCAGCGAAAAACAGCCCCAGCATTTT	CASSEKQPQHF
NA	TRBD2	TRBV9	TRBJ2-1	TGTGCCAGCAGCCCCATAGCGGGAGGAGTCGCAGGTGAGCAGTTCTTC	CASSPIAGGVAGEQFF
few	NA	TRBV28	TRBJ2-7	TGTGCCAGCAGACCTAGGGGGAGGGCCCGGAGCGAGCAGTACTTC	CASRPRGRARSEQYF
few	TRBD2	TRBV4-3	TRBJ2-2	TGCGCCAGCAGCCAAGATTTCCCTTTTGGGTCCGGGAGGACCGGGGAGCTGTTTTTT	CASSQDFPFGSGRTGELFF
NA	NA	TRBV5-4	TRBJ1-2	TGTGCCAGCAGGTCGGGGGCCTCGGTCATAGGCTACACCTTC	CASRSGASVIGYTF
NA	TRBD1	TRBV15	TRBJ2-7	TGTGCCACCAGCAGGGACAGGGGGAGGTACGAGCAGTACTTC	CATSRDRGRYEQYF
few	NA	TRBV15	TRBJ2-7	TGTGCCACCAGCAGAGATCTCTCGCCCGGGCAGTACTTC	CATSRDLSPGQYF
NA	NA	TRBV6-6	TRBJ1-2	TGTGCCAGCAGCCCGGACGTCTATGGCTACACCTTC	CASSPDVYGYTF
NA	NA	TRBV18	TRBJ2-7	TGTGCCAGCTCACCACTGGGGGACGAGCAGTACTTC	CASSPLGDEQYF
few	NA	TRBV29-1	TRBJ2-7	TGCAGCGTTGATAGAGGGGATTCCTACGAGCAGTACTTC	CSVDRGDSYEQYF
few	NA	TRBV7-9	TRBJ2-7	TGTGCCAGCATCTCACCCCTTGGAGGCTACGAGCAGTACTTC	CASISPLGGYEQYF
NA	TRBD1	TRBV6-6	TRBJ2-3	TGTGCCAGCAGTTTGACAGGGGCGAGGGATACGCAGTATTTT	CASSLTGARDTQYF
few	NA	TRBV14	TRBJ2-7	TGTGCCAGCAGCTACCACTACGAGCAGTACTTC	CASSYHYEQYF
NA	NA	TRBV23-1	TRBJ1-5	TGCGCCAGCAGTCAATTGGGTCCGGACAGTCTTGATCAGCCCCAGCATTTT	CASSQLGPDSLDQPQHF
NA	NA	TRBV4-2	TRBJ1-2	TGTGCCAGCAGCCAAGACCACCACACCTCTAACTATGGCTACACCTTC	CASSQDHHTSNYGYTF
few	NA	TRBV5-4	TRBJ2-3	TGTGCCAGCAGCTTACAGGGCGGTGATACGCAGTATTTT	CASSLQGGDTQYF
few	NA	TRBV5-1	TRBJ2-2	TGCGCCAGCAGCTTGCCCGGGGCCGGGGAGCTGTTTTTT	CASSLPGAGELFF
NA	NA	TRBV10-3	TRBJ1-5	TGTGCCATCAGTGAGGCCGATCAGCCCCAGCATTTT	CAISEADQPQHF
few	NA	TRBV29-1	TRBJ2-3	TGCAGCGTTGGCCTTAGATCCACAGATACGCAGTATTTT	CSVGLRSTDTQYF